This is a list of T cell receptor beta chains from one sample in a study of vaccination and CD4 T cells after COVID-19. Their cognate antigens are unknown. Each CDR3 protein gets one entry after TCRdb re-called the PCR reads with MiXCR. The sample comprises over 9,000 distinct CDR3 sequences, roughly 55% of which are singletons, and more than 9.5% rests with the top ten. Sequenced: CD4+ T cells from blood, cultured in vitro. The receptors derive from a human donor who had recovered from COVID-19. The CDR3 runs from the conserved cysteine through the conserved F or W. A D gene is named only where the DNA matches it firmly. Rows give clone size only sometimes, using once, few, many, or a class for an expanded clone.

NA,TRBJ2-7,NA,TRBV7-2,TGTGCCAGCAGCTTACCTGGGAGATTTAACTACGAGCAGTACTTC,CASSLPGRFNYEQYF
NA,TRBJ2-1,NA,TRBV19,TGTGCCAGTAGTCCTCGGACTCCGGGGAATGAGCAGTTCTTC,CASSPRTPGNEQFF
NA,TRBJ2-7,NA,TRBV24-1,TGTGCCACCAGTGAAGGCGGAACCTACGAGCAGTACTTC,CATSEGGTYEQYF
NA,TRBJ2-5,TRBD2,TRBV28,TGTGCCAGCAGTTTTGCTCTCGGGACTAGCGGGAGGGCAAAGACCCAGTACTTC,CASSFALGTSGRAKTQYF
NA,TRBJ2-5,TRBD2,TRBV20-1,TGCAGTGCTTACGGGAGGACGGAGACCCAGTACTTC,CSAYGRTETQYF
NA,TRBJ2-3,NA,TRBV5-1,TGCGCCAGCAGCTTGGTGGTAGCCACAGATACGCAGTATTTT,CASSLVVATDTQYF
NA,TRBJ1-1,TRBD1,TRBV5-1,TGCGCCAGCAGGGGACAGGCGGGCACTGAAGCTTTCTTT,CASRGQAGTEAFF
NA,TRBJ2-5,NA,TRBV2,TGTGCCAGCAGAGGCACAGTGGAGCGGAAGCAAGAGACCCAGTACTTC,CASRGTVERKQETQYF
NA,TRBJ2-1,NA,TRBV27,TGTGCCAGCAGTTTCCCCCCATACAGGGCGCGTCGGTTCTTC,CASSFPPYRARRFF
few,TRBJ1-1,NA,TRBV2,TGTGCCAGCAGTGAAGATGACAGGGAAGCTTTCTTT,CASSEDDREAFF
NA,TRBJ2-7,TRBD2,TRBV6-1,TGTGCCAGCAGGAGACTAGCGGGAGTCCCCCACGAGCAGTACTTC,CASRRLAGVPHEQYF
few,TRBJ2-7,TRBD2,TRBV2,TGTGCCAGCACGTGGGAACGGGAGGACGAGCAGTACTTC,CASTWEREDEQYF
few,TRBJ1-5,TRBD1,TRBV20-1,TGCAGTGCTAGGCATGGGACAGGGTATCAGCCCCAGCATTTT,CSARHGTGYQPQHF
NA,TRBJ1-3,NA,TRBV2,TGTGCCAGCAGTGAAACCCCGCAGCCGTGGGGGAACACCATATATTTT,CASSETPQPWGNTIYF
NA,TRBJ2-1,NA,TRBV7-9,TGTGCCAGCAGCTTCGGACTAATCAACAATGAGCAGTTCTTC,CASSFGLINNEQFF
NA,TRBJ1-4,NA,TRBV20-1,TGCAGTGCTAGTACAGGGCCTGAAAAACTGTTTTTT,CSASTGPEKLFF
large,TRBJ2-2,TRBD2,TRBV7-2,TGTGCCAGCAGCTTCAGACTAGCGGGAGACGGCGGGACCGGGGAGCTGTTTTTT,CASSFRLAGDGGTGELFF
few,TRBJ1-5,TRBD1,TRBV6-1,TGTGCCAGCAGTGACCATGTCGGACAGGGTGTCCAGCCCCAGCATTTT,CASSDHVGQGVQPQHF
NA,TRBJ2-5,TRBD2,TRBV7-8,TGTGCCAGCAGCGTGACTAGCGGGAGTTGGGAGACCCAGTACTTC,CASSVTSGSWETQYF
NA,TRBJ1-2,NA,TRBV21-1,TGTGCCAGCAACTCCCCCCCCGCGTCCCCTTATGGCTACACCTTC,CASNSPPASPYGYTF
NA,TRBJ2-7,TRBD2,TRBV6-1,TGTGCCAGCAGTCCGACCATGACTAGCGGCGAGCAGTACTTC,CASSPTMTSGEQYF
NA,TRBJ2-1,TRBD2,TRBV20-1,TGCAGTGCTAGACTAGCGGGATCAGTCTATTATGAGCAGTTCTTC,CSARLAGSVYYEQFF
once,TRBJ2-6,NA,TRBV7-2,TGTGCCAGCAGCTTAAGTTCGGACACTCGAACTGGGGCCAACGTCCTGACTTTC,CASSLSSDTRTGANVLTF
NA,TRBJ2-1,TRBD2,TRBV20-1,TGCAGTGCTAGCCACCCTAGCGGGAGGGTTTACGATGAGCAGTTCTTC,CSASHPSGRVYDEQFF
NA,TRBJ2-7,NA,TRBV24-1,TGTGCCACCAGTGATAACTGGCCTGTAGGCGCAGACGAGCAGTACTTC,CATSDNWPVGADEQYF
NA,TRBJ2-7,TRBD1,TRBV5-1,TGCGCCAGCAGCAGGTACCGGGACAGGGTTATCTACGAGCAGTACTTC,CASSRYRDRVIYEQYF
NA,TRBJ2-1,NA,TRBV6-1,TGTGCCAGCAGTGAAGTTGGGGGGTCCAACAATGAGCAGTTCTTC,CASSEVGGSNNEQFF
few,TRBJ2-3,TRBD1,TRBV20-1,TGCAGTGCGGCAAGACAGGGGGCCGAGACAGATACGCAGTATTTT,CSAARQGAETDTQYF
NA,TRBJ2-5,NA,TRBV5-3,TGTGCCAGCAGCTTAAGGGGAGGAGAGACCCAGTACTTC,CASSLRGGETQYF
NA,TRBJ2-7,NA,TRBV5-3,TGTGCCAGAAGCTTCGGAGGTAGGTCCTACGAGCAGTACTTC,CARSFGGRSYEQYF
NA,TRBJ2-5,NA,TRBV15,TGTGCCACCAGCAGAGCGAGGGGATCCCCAGAGACCCAGTACTTC,CATSRARGSPETQYF
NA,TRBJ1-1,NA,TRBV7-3,TGTGCCAGCAGCTTTAGCAGGACGGGAACGAACACTGAAGCTTTCTTT,CASSFSRTGTNTEAFF
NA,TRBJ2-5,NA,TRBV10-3,TGTGCCATCAGTGAGTCGGTGGGGAACCAAGAGACCCAGTACTTC,CAISESVGNQETQYF
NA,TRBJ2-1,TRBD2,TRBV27,TGTGCCAGCAGTTTCCTGGGACTAGCGGGAGGCGGCTACAATGAGCAGTTCTTC,CASSFLGLAGGGYNEQFF
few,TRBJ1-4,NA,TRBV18,TGTGCCAGCTCACCAAGTCACGGTGAAAAACTGTTTTTT,CASSPSHGEKLFF
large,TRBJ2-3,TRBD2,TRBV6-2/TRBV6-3,TGTGCCAGCAGTTGGGGACTAGCGGGAACAGATACGCAGTATTTT,CASSWGLAGTDTQYF
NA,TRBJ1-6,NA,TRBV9,TGTGCCAGCAGCCCCAGAGAAGGACGAAATCTGGGTTCCTATAATTCACCCCTCCACTTT,CASSPREGRNLGSYNSPLHF
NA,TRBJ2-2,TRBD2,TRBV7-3,TGTGCCAGCAGCTTATTAGCGGGAGGGAACACCGGGGAGCTGTTTTTT,CASSLLAGGNTGELFF
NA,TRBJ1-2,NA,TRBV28,TGTGCCAGCAGAGGAGGCTATGGCTACACCTTC,CASRGGYGYTF
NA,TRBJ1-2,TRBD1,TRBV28,TGTGCCAGCAGAGGTGACAGGGACACGGAGGGCTATGGCTACACCTTC,CASRGDRDTEGYGYTF
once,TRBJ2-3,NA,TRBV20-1,TGCAGTGCTGAGATCACCCATACGCAGTATTTT,CSAEITHTQYF
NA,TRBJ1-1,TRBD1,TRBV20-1,TGCAGTGCCACCGGGACAGCTAATAATGAAGCTTTCTTT,CSATGTANNEAFF
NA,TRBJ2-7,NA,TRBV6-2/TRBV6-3,TGTGCCAGCAGTGACAGTTCTTACGAGCAGTACTTC,CASSDSSYEQYF
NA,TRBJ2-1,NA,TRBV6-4,TGTGCCAGCAGTGACTCGGACAACAATGAGCAGTTCTTC,CASSDSDNNEQFF